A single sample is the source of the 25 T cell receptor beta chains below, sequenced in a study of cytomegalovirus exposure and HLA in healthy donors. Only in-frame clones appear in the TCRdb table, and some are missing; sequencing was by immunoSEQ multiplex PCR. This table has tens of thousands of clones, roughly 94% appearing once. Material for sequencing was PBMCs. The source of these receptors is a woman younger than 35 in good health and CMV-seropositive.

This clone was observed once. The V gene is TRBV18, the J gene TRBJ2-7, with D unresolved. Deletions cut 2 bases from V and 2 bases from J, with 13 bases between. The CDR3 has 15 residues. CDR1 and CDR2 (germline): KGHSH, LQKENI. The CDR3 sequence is CASSPSRQDTYEQYF. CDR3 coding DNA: TGTGCCAGCTCACCATCCCGTCAGGATACCTACGAGCAGTACTTC.

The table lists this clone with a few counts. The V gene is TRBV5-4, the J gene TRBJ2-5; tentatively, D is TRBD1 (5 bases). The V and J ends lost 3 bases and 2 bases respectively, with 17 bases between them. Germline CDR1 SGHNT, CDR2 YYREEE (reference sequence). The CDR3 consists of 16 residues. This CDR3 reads CASSSPLRQRQETQYF. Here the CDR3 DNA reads TGTGCCAGCAGCTCCCCCCTGCGACAGCGACAAGAGACCCAGTACTTC.

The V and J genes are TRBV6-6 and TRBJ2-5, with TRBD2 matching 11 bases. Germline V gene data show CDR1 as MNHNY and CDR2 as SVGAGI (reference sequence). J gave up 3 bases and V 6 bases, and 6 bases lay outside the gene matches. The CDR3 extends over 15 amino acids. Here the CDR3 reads CASSPSTSGKETQYF. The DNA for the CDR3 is TGTGCCAGCAGCCCCTCGACTAGCGGGAAAGAGACCCAGTACTTC.

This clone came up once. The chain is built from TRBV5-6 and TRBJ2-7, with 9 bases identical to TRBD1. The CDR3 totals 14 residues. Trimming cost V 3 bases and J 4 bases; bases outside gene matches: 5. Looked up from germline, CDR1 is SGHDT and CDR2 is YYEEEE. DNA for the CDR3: TGTGCCAGCAGCTCCGGGACAGGGCTTTACGAGCAGTACTTC. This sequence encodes CASSSGTGLYEQYF.

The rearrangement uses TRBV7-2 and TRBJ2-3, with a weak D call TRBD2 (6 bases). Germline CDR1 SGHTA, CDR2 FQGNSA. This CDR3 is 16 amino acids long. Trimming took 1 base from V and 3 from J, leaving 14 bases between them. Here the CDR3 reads CASSLEARGWTDTQYF. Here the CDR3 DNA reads TGTGCCAGCAGCTTAGAAGCTCGGGGGTGGACAGATACGCAGTATTTT. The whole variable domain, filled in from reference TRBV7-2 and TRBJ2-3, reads GAGVSQSPSNKVTEKGKDVELRCDPISGHTALYWYRQSLGQGLEFLIYFQGNSAPDKSGLPSDRFSAERTGGSVSTLTIQRTQQEDSAVYLCASSLEARGWTDTQYFGPGTRLTVL.

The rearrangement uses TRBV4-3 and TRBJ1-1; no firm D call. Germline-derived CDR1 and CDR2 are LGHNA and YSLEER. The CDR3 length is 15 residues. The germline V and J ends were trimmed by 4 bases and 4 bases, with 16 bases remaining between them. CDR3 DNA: TGCGCCAGCAGCCTTAAATGGGAGGTGGGCACTGAAGCTTTCTTT. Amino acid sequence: CASSLKWEVGTEAFF.

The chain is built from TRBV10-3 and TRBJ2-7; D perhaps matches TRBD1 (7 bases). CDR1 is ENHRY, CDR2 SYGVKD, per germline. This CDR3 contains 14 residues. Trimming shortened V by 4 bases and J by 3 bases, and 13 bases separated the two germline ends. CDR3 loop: CAISGRDSFYEQYF. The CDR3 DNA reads TGTGCCATCAGTGGGAGGGACAGCTTCTACGAGCAGTACTTC.

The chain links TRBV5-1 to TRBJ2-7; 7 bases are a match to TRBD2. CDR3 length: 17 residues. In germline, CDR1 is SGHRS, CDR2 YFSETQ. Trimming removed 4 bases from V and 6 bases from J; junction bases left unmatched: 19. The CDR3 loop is CASSTKEGGSTMGEQYF. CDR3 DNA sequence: TGCGCCAGCAGCACGAAAGAGGGAGGGAGTACAATGGGCGAGCAGTACTTC.

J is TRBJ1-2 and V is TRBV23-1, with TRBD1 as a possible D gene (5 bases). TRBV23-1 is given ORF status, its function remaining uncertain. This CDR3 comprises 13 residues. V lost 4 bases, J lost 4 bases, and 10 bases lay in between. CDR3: CASSRGAGYGYTF. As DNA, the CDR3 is TGCGCCAGCAGTCGCGGGGCCGGCTATGGCTACACCTTC.

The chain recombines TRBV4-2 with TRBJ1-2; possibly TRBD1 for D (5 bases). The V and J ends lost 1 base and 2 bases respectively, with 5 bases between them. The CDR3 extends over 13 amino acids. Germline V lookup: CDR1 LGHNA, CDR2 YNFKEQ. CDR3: CASSQAGNYGYTF. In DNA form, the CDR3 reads TGTGCCAGCAGCCAAGCAGGGAACTATGGCTACACCTTC.

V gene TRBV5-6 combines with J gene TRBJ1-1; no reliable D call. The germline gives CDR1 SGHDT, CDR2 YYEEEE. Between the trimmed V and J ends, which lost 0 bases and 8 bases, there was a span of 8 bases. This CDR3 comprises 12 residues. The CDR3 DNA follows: TGTGCCAGCAGCTTGGTAGAGAGAGAAGCTTTCTTT. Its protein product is CASSLVEREAFF.

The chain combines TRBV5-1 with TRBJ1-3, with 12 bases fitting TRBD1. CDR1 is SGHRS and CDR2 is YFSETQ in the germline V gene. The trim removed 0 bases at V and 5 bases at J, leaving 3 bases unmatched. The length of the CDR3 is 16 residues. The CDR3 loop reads CASSLVGDRGRNTIYF. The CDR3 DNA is TGCGCCAGCAGCTTGGTAGGGGACAGGGGGCGAAACACCATATATTTT.

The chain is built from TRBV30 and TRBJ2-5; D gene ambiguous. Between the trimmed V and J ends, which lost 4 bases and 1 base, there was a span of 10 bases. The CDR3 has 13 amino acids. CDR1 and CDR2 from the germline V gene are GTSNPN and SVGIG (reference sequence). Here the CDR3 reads CAWTGPAQETQYF. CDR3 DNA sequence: TGTGCCTGGACAGGTCCAGCCCAAGAGACCCAGTACTTC.

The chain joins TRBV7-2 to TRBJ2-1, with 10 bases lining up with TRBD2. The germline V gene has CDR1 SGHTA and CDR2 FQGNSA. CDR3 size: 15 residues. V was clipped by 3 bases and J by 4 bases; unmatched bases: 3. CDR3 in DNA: TGTGCCAGCAGCTTTAGCGGGGGGACGTACAATGAGCAGTTCTTC. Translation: CASSFSGGTYNEQFF.

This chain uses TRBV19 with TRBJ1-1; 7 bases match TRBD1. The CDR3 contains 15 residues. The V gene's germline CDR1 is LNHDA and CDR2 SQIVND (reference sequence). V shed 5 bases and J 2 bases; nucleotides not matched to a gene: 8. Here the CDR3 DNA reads TGTGCCAGTAGTTTCAGGGGACAGCAAAACACTGAAGCTTTCTTT. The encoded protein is CASSFRGQQNTEAFF.

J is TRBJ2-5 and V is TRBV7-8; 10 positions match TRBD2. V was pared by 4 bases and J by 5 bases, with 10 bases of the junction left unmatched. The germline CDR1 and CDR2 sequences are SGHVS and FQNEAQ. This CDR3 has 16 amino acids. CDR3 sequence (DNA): TGTGCCAGCAGCTCCGGGACTAGCGAGATGGTGGAGACCCAGTACTTC. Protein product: CASSSGTSEMVETQYF.

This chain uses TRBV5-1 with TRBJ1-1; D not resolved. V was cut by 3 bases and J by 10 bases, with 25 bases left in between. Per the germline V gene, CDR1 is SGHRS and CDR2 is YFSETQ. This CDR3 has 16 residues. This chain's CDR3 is CASSSGRESGESGAFF. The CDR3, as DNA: TGCGCCAGCAGCTCGGGAAGGGAATCGGGTGAATCAGGAGCTTTCTTT.

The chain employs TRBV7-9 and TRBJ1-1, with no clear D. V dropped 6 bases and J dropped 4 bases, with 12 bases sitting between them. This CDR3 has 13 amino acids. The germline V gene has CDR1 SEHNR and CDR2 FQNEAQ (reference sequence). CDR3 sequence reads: CASRPGRATEAFF. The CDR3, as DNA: TGTGCCAGCAGACCTGGGAGGGCCACTGAAGCTTTCTTT.

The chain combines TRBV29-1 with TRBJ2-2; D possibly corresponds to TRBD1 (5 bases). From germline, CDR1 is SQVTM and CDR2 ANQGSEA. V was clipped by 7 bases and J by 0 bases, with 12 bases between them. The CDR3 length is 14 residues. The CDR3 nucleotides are TGCAGCGGACAGCGATCACCGAACACCGGGGAGCTGTTTTTT. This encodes CSGQRSPNTGELFF.

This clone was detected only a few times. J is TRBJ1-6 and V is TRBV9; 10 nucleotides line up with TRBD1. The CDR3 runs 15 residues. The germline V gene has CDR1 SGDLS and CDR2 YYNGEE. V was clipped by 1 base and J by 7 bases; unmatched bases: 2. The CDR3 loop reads CASSVQGQGNSPLHF. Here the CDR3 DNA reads TGTGCCAGCAGCGTACAGGGACAGGGGAATTCACCCCTCCACTTT. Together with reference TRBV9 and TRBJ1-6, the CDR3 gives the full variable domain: DSGVTQTPKHLITATGQRVTLRCSPRSGDLSVYWYQQSLDQGLQFLIQYYNGEERAKGNILERFSAQQFPDLHSELNLSSLELGDSALYFCASSVQGQGNSPLHFGNGTRLTVT.

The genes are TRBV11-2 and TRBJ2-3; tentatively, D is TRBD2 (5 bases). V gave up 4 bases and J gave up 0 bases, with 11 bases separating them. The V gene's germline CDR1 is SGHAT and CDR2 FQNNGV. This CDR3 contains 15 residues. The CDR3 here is CASSSEGASTDTQYF. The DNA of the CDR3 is TGTGCCAGCAGCTCCGAGGGCGCGAGCACAGATACGCAGTATTTT.

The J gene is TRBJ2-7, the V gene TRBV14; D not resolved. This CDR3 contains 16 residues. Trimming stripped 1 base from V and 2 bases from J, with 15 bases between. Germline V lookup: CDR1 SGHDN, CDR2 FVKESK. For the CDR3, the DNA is TGTGCCAGCAGCCAAGGGTACAGCCAACCCACCTACGAGCAGTACTTC. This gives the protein CASSQGYSQPTYEQYF.

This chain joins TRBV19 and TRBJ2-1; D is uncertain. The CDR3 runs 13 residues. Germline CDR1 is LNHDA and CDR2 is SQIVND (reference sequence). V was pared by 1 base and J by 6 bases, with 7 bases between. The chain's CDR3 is CASSIGSSNEQFF. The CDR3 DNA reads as TGTGCCAGTAGTATAGGGAGTAGCAATGAGCAGTTCTTC.

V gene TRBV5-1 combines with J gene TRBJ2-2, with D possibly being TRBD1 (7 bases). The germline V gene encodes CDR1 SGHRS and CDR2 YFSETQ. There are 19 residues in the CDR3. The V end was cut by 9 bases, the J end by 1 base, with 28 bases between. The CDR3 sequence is CATSRSPAQGGLNTGELFF. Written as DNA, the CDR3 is TGCGCCACCTCAAGGTCCCCAGCCCAGGGGGGCCTGAACACCGGGGAGCTGTTTTTT. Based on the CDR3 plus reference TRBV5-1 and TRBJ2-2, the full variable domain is KAGVTQTPRYLIKTRGQQVTLSCSPISGHRSVSWYQQTPGQGLQFLFEYFSETQRNKGNFPGRFSGRQFSNSRSEMNVSTLELGDSALYLCATSRSPAQGGLNTGELFFGEGSRLTVL.

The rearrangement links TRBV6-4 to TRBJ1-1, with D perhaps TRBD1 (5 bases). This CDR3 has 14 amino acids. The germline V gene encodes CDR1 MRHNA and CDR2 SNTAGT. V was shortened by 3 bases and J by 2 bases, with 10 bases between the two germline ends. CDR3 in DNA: TGTGCCAGCAGTGAGTCACAGGAAAACACTGAAGCTTTCTTT. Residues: CASSESQENTEAFF.